The source of this TCR beta chain is a study of glioma-infiltrating T cells after dendritic cell vaccination. Assay used: immunoSEQ multiplex PCR; TCRdb lists only in-frame clones, some missing. Among fewer than 45,000 clones listed, approximately 80% were seen once. The sequence came from a human donor with glioblastoma. Here the sequenced sample was blood, taken before dendritic cell vaccination.

Written as DNA, the CDR3 is TGTGCCAGCAGCGAGCTAGAGTCGGCCAAAAACATTCAGTACTTC. Its translation: CASSELESAKNIQYF. The V gene is TRBV11-3, the J gene TRBJ2-4; D gene uncertain. V dropped 5 bases and J dropped 1 base, with 12 bases sitting between them. CDR3 size: 15 residues. Per germline, CDR1 SGHNT and CDR2 YENEEA.